The 17 T cell receptor beta chains below come from one sample, sequenced in a study of response to subunit inactivated influenza vaccine (dated by TCRdb to 2016 to 2019). The method behind the library was RT-PCR. The sequencer listed for this sample is Illumina HiSeq 2500. TCRdb reanalyzed the raw reads on its own, using fastp at Q25 for trimming and MiXCR for clone calling, and kept in-frame beta chains. Rows merge per CDR3 protein into single entries with the most common DNA and genes. The table for this sample lists around 600,000 distinct CDR3 sequences; approximately 11% of them were counted only once. 11% of the sample goes to the ten largest clones. This sample also appeared in a second study, on T cells expressing NK-cell markers. That second report states: The TCR beta cDNA libraries were made using 5'RACE template switching, a step that added both a universal primer site and unique molecular identifiers.

The sample consisted of PBMCs from blood, taken on the day of vaccination. The source of these receptors is a man aged 50 or older who received an inactivated influenza vaccine. Donor details come from another sample of the same person, matched by shared clones.

The chain links TRBV5-1 to TRBJ2-3; 7 nucleotides align to TRBD2. Trimming at V came to 6 bases and at J to 2 bases, leaving 6 bases not matched to a gene. This CDR3 is 14 amino acids long. The germline CDR1 and CDR2 sequences are SGHRS and YFSETQ. The CDR3 bases are TGCGCCAGCAAAGTGGGAGGGCCCACAGATACGCAGTATTTT. Protein: CASKVGGPTDTQYF.

This clonotype occurred a few times. The chain joins TRBV29-1 to TRBJ2-5; TRBD1 is a possible D gene (6 bases). This CDR3 has 11 residues. In germline, CDR1 is SQVTM, CDR2 ANQGSEA. V lost 6 bases, J lost 3 bases, and 8 bases lay in between. CDR3: CSVHREETQYF. In nucleotides, the CDR3 is TGCAGCGTCCACAGGGAAGAGACCCAGTACTTC.

The sample holds many counts of this clonotype. The chain links TRBV14 to TRBJ2-7; 9 nucleotides line up with TRBD1. Germline values: CDR1 SGHDN, CDR2 FVKESK. The CDR3 extends over 15 amino acids. V trimming: 4 bases; J trimming: 3 bases; junction bases outside the gene matches: 7. CDR3 DNA: TGTGCCAGCAGCCTATTACAGGGGGCAATCTACGAGCAGTACTTC. Protein sequence: CASSLLQGAIYEQYF.

The chain recombines TRBV6-1 with TRBJ1-5; a weak D match, TRBD1 (5 bases). Germline V gene lookup returns CDR1 MNHNS and CDR2 SASEGT. The CDR3 is 15 residues long. V shed 4 bases and J shed 8 bases, with 18 bases lying between them. The CDR3 loop is CASSARGTGEKPQHF. CDR3 coding DNA: TGTGCCAGCAGTGCGCGGGGGACCGGCGAGAAGCCCCAGCATTTT.

This clonotype was seen ten or more times. CDR3 residues: CAISESSYNEQFF. The DNA for the CDR3 is TGTGCCATCAGTGAGTCCAGTTACAATGAGCAGTTCTTC. The chain joins TRBV10-3 to TRBJ2-1, with D hard to call. V was trimmed by 0 bases and J by 4 bases, leaving 4 bases between them. Germline V gives CDR1 ENHRY, CDR2 SYGVKD. This CDR3 contains 13 residues.

V and J are TRBV12-3 or TRBV12-4 and TRBJ2-7; D remains unclear. The V end was cut by 6 bases, the J end by 0 bases, with 12 bases between. The CDR3 extends over 14 amino acids. CDR3 coding DNA: TGTGCCAGCAGAATCACACAGAGCTCCTACGAGCAGTACTTC. The encoded protein is CASRITQSSYEQYF.

Only a few counts were recorded for this clonotype. V is TRBV6-2 or TRBV6-3 and J is TRBJ1-5; 9 positions match TRBD1. Germline V gene data show CDR1 as MNHEY and CDR2 as SVGEGT. The CDR3 has 19 amino acids. Trimming took 2 bases from V and 0 from J; bases not matched to a gene: 11. The CDR3 sequence is CASSYSEGQGLYSNQPQHF. CDR3 sequence (DNA): TGTGCCAGCAGTTACAGCGAGGGACAGGGACTCTATAGCAATCAGCCCCAGCATTTT.

Only a few counts were recorded for this clonotype. The chain has TRBV28 and TRBJ1-2; no clear D gene. CDR1 and CDR2 from the germline V gene are MDHEN and SYDVKM. V was shortened by 2 bases and J by 1 base, with 8 bases between the two germline ends. This CDR3 comprises 14 residues. CDR3 coding DNA: TGTGCCAGCAGTTTAGCCATCCTTAACTATGGCTACACCTTC. Translated, it gives CASSLAILNYGYTF.

This clonotype was observed a few times. The CDR3 DNA reads as TGTGCCAGCAGCCAAGCTTTTGTCAGGAGGCACGGGGCAGCTTTCTTT. Translating it yields CASSQAFVRRHGAAFF. This sequence joins TRBV4-2 and TRBJ1-1; maybe TRBD1 (5 bases). Trimming removed 1 base at V and 10 bases at J, with 22 bases between. Germline assignment: CDR1 LGHNA and CDR2 YNFKEQ. This CDR3 is 16 amino acids long.

This clonotype was detected only a few times. The V and J genes are TRBV5-1 and TRBJ2-1; D not certain. Looked up from germline, CDR1 is SGHRS and CDR2 is YFSETQ. The CDR3 sequence is 14 residues long. Trimming stripped 1 base from V and 7 bases from J, with 12 bases between. The CDR3 protein is CASSLKSPINEQFF. The CDR3 DNA follows: TGCGCCAGCAGCTTGAAGAGCCCTATTAATGAGCAGTTCTTC.

This clonotype was seen a handful of times. The chain uses TRBV18 and TRBJ2-2; a possible D gene is TRBD1 (5 bases). Trimming left V 0 bases short and J 1 base short, with 6 bases between. Germline CDR1 and CDR2: KGHSH and LQKENI. The CDR3 spans 15 residues. DNA for the CDR3: TGTGCCAGCTCACCACCTGACAGGAACACCGGGGAGCTGTTTTTT. Translated: CASSPPDRNTGELFF.

This clonotype was found a few times. The chain joins TRBV6-1 to TRBJ2-3; D gene uncertain. The CDR3 length is 15 residues. Germline values: CDR1 MNHNS, CDR2 SASEGT. With 4 bases removed from V and 0 bases from J, the gap between germline ends came to 11 bases. The CDR3 DNA reads as TGTGCCAGCAGTGTCCTCGTGGGAAGCACAGATACGCAGTATTTT. As protein: CASSVLVGSTDTQYF.

This clonotype has just a few counts. This sequence joins TRBV28 and TRBJ1-5; 7 nucleotides agree with TRBD1. Trimming at V came to 3 bases and at J to 5 bases, leaving 4 bases not matched to a gene. CDR3 length equals 14 residues. Per the germline V gene, CDR1 is MDHEN and CDR2 is SYDVKM. The CDR3 DNA follows: TGTGCCAGCAGTTTCGGCAGGGGGTATCAGCCCCAGCATTTT. Amino acid sequence: CASSFGRGYQPQHF.

This clonotype was seen more than once but under ten times. This chain joins TRBV6-5 and TRBJ2-3; 7 positions agree with TRBD1. J gave up 0 bases and V 4 bases, and 4 bases lay outside the gene matches. Germline V gene lookup returns CDR1 MNHEY and CDR2 SVGAGI. The CDR3 is 15 amino acids. The CDR3 bases are TGTGCCAGCAGTTCCTCACAGGGGAGCACAGATACGCAGTATTTT. Its protein product is CASSSSQGSTDTQYF.

This clonotype came up a few times. V gene TRBV12-3 or TRBV12-4 combines with J gene TRBJ2-5, with a tentative D call TRBD1 (6 bases). The CDR3 has 17 residues. The ends were cut back, 5 bases at V and 5 bases at J, with 24 bases in the middle. CDR3 residues: CASSTNYRVWGGETQYF. For the CDR3, the DNA is TGTGCCAGCAGTACGAATTACAGGGTATGGGGCGGGGAGACCCAGTACTTC.

The chain couples TRBV4-3 to TRBJ1-2; D may be TRBD1 (6 bases). Trimming shortened V by 8 bases and J by 5 bases, and 21 bases separated the two germline ends. The CDR3 length is 15 residues. The germline V gene has CDR1 LGHNA and CDR2 YSLEER. As DNA, the CDR3 is TGCGCCAGCGGAAGAGAACAGGGTCTTTTGTATGGCTACACCTTC. This codes for CASGREQGLLYGYTF.

This chain connects TRBV4-1 to TRBJ2-1; D is possibly TRBD2 (6 bases). The CDR3 is 14 amino acids. Germline V lookup: CDR1 MGHRA, CDR2 YSYEKL. V shed 6 bases and J shed 7 bases, with 16 bases lying between them. The CDR3 here is CASSHSGGWNEQFF. The CDR3 nucleotides read TGCGCCAGCAGTCACAGTGGAGGGTGGAATGAGCAGTTCTTC.